Described below is a single T cell receptor (beta chain) sequence and its context. The data originate from a study of T cells of healthy individuals. TCRdb called the 5' RACE reads again in MiXCR, with one record for every CDR3 protein. Of 95,000 to 100,000 distinct CDR3 sequences listed, 15% to 20% are singletons. CDR3 length equals 16 residues. CDR1 and CDR2 from the germline V gene are WSHSY and SAAADI. V lost 3 bases to trimming and J lost 7 bases; unmatched junction nucleotides: 11. The source of this sequence is a human donor in good health. V usage is TRBV10-2 and J usage is TRBJ1-5, with 8 bases aligning to TRBD1. CDR3 region: CASSDGAGGADQPQHF. CDR3 coding DNA: TGCGCCAGCAGTGACGGGGCAGGGGGCGCGGACCAGCCCCAGCATTTT.